This TCR beta chain stems from a study of T cell responses to AZD1222 COVID-19 vaccine. Study details: It was second doses at about 4 or about 12 weeks that were pooled.

Study-wide points: With two AZD1222 doses given, Spike-specific TCR breadth and depth both rose. Spike-spanning, vaccine-associated CD4 TCRs were dominant at 160-218 and 743-854. Sampling that yielded the repertoires occurred only after the peak T cell response.

Repertoires were generated with immunoSEQ multiplex PCR, while TCRdb's copy carries only in-frame clones and drops some. The sample yields roughly 91,000 clones, roughly 87% seen once. Trimming removed 2 bases from V and 6 bases from J, with 1 base in between. There are 11 residues in the CDR3. Germline V gives CDR1 SNHLY, CDR2 FYNNEI. As regards this clone: As yet, its antigen is unknown.

The sample in question was peripheral blood, obtained on day 0 of AZD1222 vaccination. The clonotype comes from an adult in good health. The chain joins TRBV2 to TRBJ2-2; no definite D call. CDR3 sequence: CASSESGELFF. As DNA, the CDR3 is TGTGCCAGCAGTGAATCCGGGGAGCTGTTTTTT.